This TCR beta chain was identified during a study of shared clonotypes between healthy human individuals. With 6 bases removed from V and 5 bases from J, the gap between germline ends came to 17 bases. The length of the CDR3 is 15 residues. From germline, CDR1 is MDHEN and CDR2 SYDVKM. CD45RO negativity and positive selection for CCR7 defined naive CD8 cells, a population that excluded terminally differentiated effector memory CD45RA+ cells. The count of this clone is one. Its specificity is not known. DNA at about 0.2 ug, 25,000 to 35,000 T cell genomes, went into sorted-subset replicate PCRs. In the original workflow: Without quality scores, immunoSEQ junctional reads could not be filtered like full-length reads. TCRdb's table, derived via immunoSEQ multiplex PCR, lists solely in-frame clones and lacks some. From that table come the V and J calls and clone size; the DNA was used to work out D and trimming. Here the sample spans 2 million or so clones, over 85% being singletons.

Study observations and caveats: An expected dependence of interdonor clonotype sharing on sequencing depth was noted. Clonotypes not shared had lower generation probabilities than those common to all four donors.

Sequenced input: naive CD8+ T cells sorted from blood. This clonotype originated in a man younger than 35 in good health. The rearrangement links TRBV28 to TRBJ2-1, with D possibly being TRBD2 (6 bases). For the CDR3, the DNA is TGTGCCAGCAGATCGGACTACCAACAGGACAATGAGCAGTTCTTC. As protein: CASRSDYQQDNEQFF.